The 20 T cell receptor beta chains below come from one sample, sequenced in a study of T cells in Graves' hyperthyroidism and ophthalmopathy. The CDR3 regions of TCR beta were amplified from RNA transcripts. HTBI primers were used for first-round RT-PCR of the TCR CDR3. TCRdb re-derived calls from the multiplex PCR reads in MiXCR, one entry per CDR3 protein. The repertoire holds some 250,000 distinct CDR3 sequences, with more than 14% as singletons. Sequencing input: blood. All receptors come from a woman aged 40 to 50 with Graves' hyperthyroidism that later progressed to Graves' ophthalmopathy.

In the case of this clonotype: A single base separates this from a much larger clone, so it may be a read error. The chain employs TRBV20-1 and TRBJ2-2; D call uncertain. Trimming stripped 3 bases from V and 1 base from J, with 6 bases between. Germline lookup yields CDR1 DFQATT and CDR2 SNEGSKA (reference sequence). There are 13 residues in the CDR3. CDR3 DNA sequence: TGCAGTGCTAGGTCAGGGAACACCGGGGAGCTGTTTTTT. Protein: CSARSGNTGELFF.

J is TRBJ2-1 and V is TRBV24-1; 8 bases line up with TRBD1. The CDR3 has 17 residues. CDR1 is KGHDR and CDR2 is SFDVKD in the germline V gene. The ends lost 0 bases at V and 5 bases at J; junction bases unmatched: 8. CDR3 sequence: CATSDLHGTGINNEQFF. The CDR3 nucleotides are TGTGCCACCAGTGATTTGCATGGGACAGGTATCAACAATGAGCAGTTCTTC.

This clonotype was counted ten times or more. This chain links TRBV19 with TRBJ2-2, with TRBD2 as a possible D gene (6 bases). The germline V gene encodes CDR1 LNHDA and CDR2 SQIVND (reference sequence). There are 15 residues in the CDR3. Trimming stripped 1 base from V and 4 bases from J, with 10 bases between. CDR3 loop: CASSIAGASTGELFF. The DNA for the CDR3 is TGTGCCAGTAGTATAGCGGGAGCGAGCACCGGGGAGCTGTTTTTT.

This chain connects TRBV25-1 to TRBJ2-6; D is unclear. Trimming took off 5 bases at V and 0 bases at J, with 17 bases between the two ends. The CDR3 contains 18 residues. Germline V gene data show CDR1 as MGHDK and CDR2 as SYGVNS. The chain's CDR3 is CASSPLGSSSSGANVLTF. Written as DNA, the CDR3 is TGTGCCAGCAGTCCACTGGGATCTTCTAGCTCTGGGGCCAACGTCCTGACTTTC.

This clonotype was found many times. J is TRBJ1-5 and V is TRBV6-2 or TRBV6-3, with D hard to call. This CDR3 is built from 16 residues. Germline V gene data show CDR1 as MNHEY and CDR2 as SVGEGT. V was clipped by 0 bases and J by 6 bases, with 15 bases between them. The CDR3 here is CASSYSRSRGVQPQHF. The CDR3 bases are TGTGCCAGCAGTTACTCTCGATCGCGGGGTGTTCAGCCCCAGCATTTT.

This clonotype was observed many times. The CDR3 is CASHGGYEQYF. CDR3 coding DNA: TGTGCCAGTCACGGGGGATACGAGCAGTACTTC. V is TRBV19 and J is TRBJ2-7; tentative D call: TRBD2 (6 bases). CDR1 is LNHDA, CDR2 SQIVND, per germline (reference sequence). V was clipped by 8 bases and J by 4 bases, with 9 bases between them. CDR3 length: 11 residues.

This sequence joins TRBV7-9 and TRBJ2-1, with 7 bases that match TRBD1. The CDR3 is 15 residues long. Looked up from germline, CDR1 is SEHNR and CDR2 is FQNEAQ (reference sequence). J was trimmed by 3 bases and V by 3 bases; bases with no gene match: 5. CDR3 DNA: TGTGCCAGCAGCTTTGGACAGGCGTTCTACAATGAGCAGTTCTTC. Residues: CASSFGQAFYNEQFF. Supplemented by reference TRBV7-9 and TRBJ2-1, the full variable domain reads DTGVSQNPRHKITKRGQNVTFRCDPISEHNRLYWYRQTLGQGPEFLTYFQNEAQLEKSRLLSDRFSAERPKGSFSTLEIQRTEQGDSAMYLCASSFGQAFYNEQFFGPGTRLTVL.

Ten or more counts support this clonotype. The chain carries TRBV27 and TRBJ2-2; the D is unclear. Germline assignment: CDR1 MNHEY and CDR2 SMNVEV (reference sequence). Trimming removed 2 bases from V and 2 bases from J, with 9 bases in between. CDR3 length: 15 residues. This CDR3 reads CASSLLGINTGELFF. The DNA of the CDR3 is TGTGCCAGCAGTTTACTGGGCATAAACACCGGGGAGCTGTTTTTT.

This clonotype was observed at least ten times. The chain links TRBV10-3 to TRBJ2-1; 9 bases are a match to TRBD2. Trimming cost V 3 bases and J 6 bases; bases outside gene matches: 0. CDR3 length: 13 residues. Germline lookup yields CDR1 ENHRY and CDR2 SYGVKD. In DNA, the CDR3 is TGTGCCATCAGTGAACTAGCGGGCAATGAGCAGTTCTTC. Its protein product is CAISELAGNEQFF.

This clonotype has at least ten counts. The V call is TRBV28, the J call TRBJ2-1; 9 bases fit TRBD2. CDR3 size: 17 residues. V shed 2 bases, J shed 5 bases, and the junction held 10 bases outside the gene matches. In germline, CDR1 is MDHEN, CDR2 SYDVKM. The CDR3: CASSLVAGGPMNNEQFF. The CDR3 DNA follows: TGTGCCAGCAGTTTAGTGGCGGGAGGGCCCATGAACAATGAGCAGTTCTTC. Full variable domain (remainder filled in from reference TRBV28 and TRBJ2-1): DVKVTQSSRYLVKRTGEKVFLECVQDMDHENMFWYRQDPGLGLRLIYFSYDVKMKEKGDIPEGYSVSREKKERFSLILESASTNQTSMYLCASSLVAGGPMNNEQFFGPGTRLTVL.

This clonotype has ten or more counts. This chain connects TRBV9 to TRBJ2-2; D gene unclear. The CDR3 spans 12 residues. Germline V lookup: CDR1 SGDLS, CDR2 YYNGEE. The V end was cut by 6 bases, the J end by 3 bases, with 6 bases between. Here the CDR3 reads CASTHDTGELFF. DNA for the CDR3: TGTGCCAGCACCCATGACACCGGGGAGCTGTTTTTT.

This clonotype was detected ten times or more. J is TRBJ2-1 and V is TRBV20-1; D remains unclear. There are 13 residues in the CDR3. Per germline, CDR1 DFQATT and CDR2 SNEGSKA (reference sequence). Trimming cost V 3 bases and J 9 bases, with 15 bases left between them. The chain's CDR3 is CSASRFAHSEQFF. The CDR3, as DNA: TGCAGTGCTAGTCGATTTGCCCACAGTGAGCAGTTCTTC.

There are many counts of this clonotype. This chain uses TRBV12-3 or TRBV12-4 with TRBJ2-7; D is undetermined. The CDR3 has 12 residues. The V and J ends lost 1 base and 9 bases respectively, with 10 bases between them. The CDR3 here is CASSLDPEGQYF. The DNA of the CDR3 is TGTGCCAGCAGTTTAGATCCAGAAGGGCAGTACTTC.

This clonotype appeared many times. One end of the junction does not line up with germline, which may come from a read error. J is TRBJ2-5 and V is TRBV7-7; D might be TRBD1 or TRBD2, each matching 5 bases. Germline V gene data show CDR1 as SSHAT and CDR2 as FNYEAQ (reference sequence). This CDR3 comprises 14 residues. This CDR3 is CASSLAQGQETQYF. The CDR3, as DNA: TGTGCTAGCAGCTTAGCGCAGGGCCAAGAGACCCAGTACTTC.

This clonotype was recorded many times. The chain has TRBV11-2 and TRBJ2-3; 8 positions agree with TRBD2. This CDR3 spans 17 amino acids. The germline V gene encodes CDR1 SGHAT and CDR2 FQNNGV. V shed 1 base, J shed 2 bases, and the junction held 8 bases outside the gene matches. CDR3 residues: CASSLGALGLATDTQYF. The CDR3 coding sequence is TGTGCCAGCAGCTTAGGGGCCCTCGGACTAGCCACAGATACGCAGTATTTT.

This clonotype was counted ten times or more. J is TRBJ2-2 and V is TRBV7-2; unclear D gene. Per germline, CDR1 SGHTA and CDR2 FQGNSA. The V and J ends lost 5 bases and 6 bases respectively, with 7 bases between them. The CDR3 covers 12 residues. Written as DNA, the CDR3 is TGTGCCAGCAGCCATTGGGCCGGGGAGCTGTTTTTT. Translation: CASSHWAGELFF.

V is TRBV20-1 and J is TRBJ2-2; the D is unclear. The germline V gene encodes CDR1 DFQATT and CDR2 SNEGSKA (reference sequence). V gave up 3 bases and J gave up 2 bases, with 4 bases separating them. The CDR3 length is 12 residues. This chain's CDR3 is CSASYNTGELFF. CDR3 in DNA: TGCAGTGCTAGCTACAACACCGGGGAGCTGTTTTTT.

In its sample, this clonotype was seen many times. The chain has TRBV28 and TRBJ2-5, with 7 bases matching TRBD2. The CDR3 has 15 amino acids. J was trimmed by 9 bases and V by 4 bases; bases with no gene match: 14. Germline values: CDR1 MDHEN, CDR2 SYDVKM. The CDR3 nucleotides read TGTGCCAGCAGTTCTTGGACTAGTTGGGAGAGCTCCCAGTACTTC. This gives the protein CASSSWTSWESSQYF.

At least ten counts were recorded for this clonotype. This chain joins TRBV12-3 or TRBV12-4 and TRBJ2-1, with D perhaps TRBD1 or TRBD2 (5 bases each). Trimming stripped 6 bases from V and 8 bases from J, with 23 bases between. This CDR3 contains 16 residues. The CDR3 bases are TGTGCCAGCAGCACCGGGACGCACCGGGTTTCGGATGAGCAGTTCTTC. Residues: CASSTGTHRVSDEQFF.

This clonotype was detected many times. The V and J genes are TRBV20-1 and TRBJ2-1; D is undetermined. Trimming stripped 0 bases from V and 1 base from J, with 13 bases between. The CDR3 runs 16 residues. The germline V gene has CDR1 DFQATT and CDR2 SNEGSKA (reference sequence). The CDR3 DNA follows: TGCAGTGCTAGAGATTGGGTGGGTCCGTCCTACAATGAGCAGTTCTTC. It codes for CSARDWVGPSYNEQFF.